This T cell receptor (beta chain) was sequenced during a study of blood T cell repertoires in COVID-19. Study at large: Researchers got acute and convalescent COVID-19 samples from the United States, Italy and Spain. From T cells, B-cell-depleted T cells, or PBMCs came the material, which was cDNA or gDNA.

Living in 24 US areas, the participants were between roughly 18 and 90 years of age. In assigning cohorts, the study relied on participant-reported clinical history. The CDR3 covers 13 residues. Per the germline V gene, CDR1 is SGHKS and CDR2 is YYEKEE (reference sequence). With 4 bases removed from V and 2 bases from J, the gap between germline ends came to 9 bases. Assay used: immunoSEQ multiplex PCR; TCRdb lists only in-frame clones, some missing. Among 150,000 to 200,000 clones listed, 82% were seen once. Sequencing was performed on PBMCs or T cells enriched from blood (not recorded which). The chain carries TRBV5-5 and TRBJ1-2, with D possibly being TRBD1 (5 bases). This clonotype was sampled from a man in his forties or fifties who had recovered from COVID-19. In nucleotides, the CDR3 is TGTGCCAGCAGCAATGGACAAAACTATGGCTACACCTTC. This codes for CASSNGQNYGYTF.